Each of the 22 T cell receptor beta chains below was sequenced from the same sample in a study of cytotoxic CD8 clonotypes in ibrutinib-treated CLL. Assay: immunoSEQ multiplex PCR; the TCRdb copy retains only in-frame clones and omits some. The sample holds 100,000 to 150,000 clones, 80% to 90% seen once. The material sequenced was PBMCs, taken after 24 months of ibrutinib treatment. These receptors came from a human donor with chronic lymphocytic leukemia.

This chain links TRBV4-3 with TRBJ2-2; possibly TRBD1 or TRBD2 for D (6 bases each). The germline V gene encodes CDR1 LGHNA and CDR2 YSLEER. V was shortened by 3 bases and J by 4 bases, with 15 bases between the two germline ends. This CDR3 contains 16 residues. The DNA of the CDR3 is TGCGCCAGCAGCCAGGGGGGCCTTCGAGCCACCGGGGAGCTGTTTTTT. Protein: CASSQGGLRATGELFF.

The rearrangement links TRBV7-2 to TRBJ2-3; the D is unclear. The CDR3 has 15 amino acids. Per the germline V gene, CDR1 is SGHTA and CDR2 is FQGNSA. V was clipped by 4 bases and J by 0 bases, with 11 bases between them. The CDR3 DNA sequence: TGTGCCAGCAGCTCCCCTCGACCTAGCACAGATACGCAGTATTTT. Amino acid sequence: CASSSPRPSTDTQYF.

Only a few counts were recorded for this clone. The chain carries TRBV28 and TRBJ1-1; no clear D gene. Per the germline V gene, CDR1 is MDHEN and CDR2 is SYDVKM. V dropped 4 bases and J dropped 0 bases, with 9 bases sitting between them. CDR3 length: 14 amino acids. CDR3 sequence (DNA): TGTGCCAGCAGTTCCGACGGTCTGAACACTGAAGCTTTCTTT. Protein sequence: CASSSDGLNTEAFF.

The chain recombines TRBV23-1 with TRBJ2-3; D call uncertain. TRBV23-1 is reported as an ORF; its role is uncertain. The CDR3 covers 15 residues. Deletions cut 3 bases from V and 2 bases from J, with 12 bases between. This CDR3 reads CASSQPPGHTDTQYF. As DNA, the CDR3 is TGCGCCAGCAGTCAGCCCCCAGGCCACACAGATACGCAGTATTTT.

The chain carries TRBV7-9 and TRBJ1-1; D is undetermined. Germline CDR1 reads SEHNR; CDR2 reads FQNEAQ (reference sequence). V dropped 1 base and J dropped 4 bases, with 10 bases sitting between them. The CDR3 contains 14 residues. CDR3 DNA: TGTGCCAGCAGCTTAGAGCATCCGGGCACTGAAGCTTTCTTT. Translating gives CASSLEHPGTEAFF.

J is TRBJ1-5 and V is TRBV28; 10 bases agree with TRBD1. Germline lookup yields CDR1 MDHEN and CDR2 SYDVKM. V dropped 7 bases and J dropped 9; count of bases not matched to a gene: 12. The CDR3 extends over 15 amino acids. As DNA, the CDR3 is TGTGCCAGCACCGCTGGGACAGGGGAACCCGGGCCCCAGCATTTT. This translates into CASTAGTGEPGPQHF.

V is TRBV2 and J is TRBJ2-2, with a tentative D call TRBD2 (6 bases). Germline V CDR1 and CDR2: SNHLY, FYNNEI. The CDR3 totals 14 residues. Trimming pared 5 bases from V and 3 bases from J, leaving 10 bases between. The CDR3 is CASSPGLYTGELFF. DNA of the CDR3: TGTGCCAGCAGTCCGGGACTCTACACCGGGGAGCTGTTTTTT.

The rearrangement uses TRBV11-3 and TRBJ2-7; TRBD2 aligns across 11 bases. CDR1 is SGHNT and CDR2 is YENEEA in the germline V gene. Trimming took 5 bases from V and 2 from J; bases not matched to a gene: 5. CDR3 length: 15 amino acids. In DNA form, the CDR3 reads TGTGCCAGCAGCGAGACTAGCGGGAATACCTACGAGCAGTACTTC. Translated, it gives CASSETSGNTYEQYF.

This chain uses TRBV5-6 with TRBJ1-2; possibly TRBD1 for D (6 bases). CDR1 SGHDT and CDR2 YYEEEE come from the germline V gene. Between the trimmed V and J ends, which lost 4 bases and 4 bases, there was a span of 23 bases. The CDR3 contains 17 residues. CDR3 bases: TGTGCCAGCAGCCCGATAACAGGGAATGTGCAGGCCTATGGCTACACCTTC. Protein: CASSPITGNVQAYGYTF.

The chain has TRBV7-9 and TRBJ1-1; D may be TRBD1 (5 bases). Trimming took 3 bases from V and 4 from J, leaving 9 bases between them. CDR1 SEHNR and CDR2 FQNEAQ come from the germline V gene (reference sequence). This CDR3 has 13 amino acids. For the CDR3, the DNA is TGTGCCAGCAGCTTCTCAGGGTCCACTGAAGCTTTCTTT. Its translation is CASSFSGSTEAFF. Variable domain in full (rest from reference TRBV7-9 and TRBJ1-1): DTGVSQNPRHKITKRGQNVTFRCDPISEHNRLYWYRQTLGQGPEFLTYFQNEAQLEKSRLLSDRFSAERPKGSFSTLEIQRTEQGDSAMYLCASSFSGSTEAFFGQGTRLTVV.

This rearrangement joins TRBV29-1 to TRBJ2-7; perhaps TRBD2 as D (6 bases). With 6 bases removed from V and 3 bases from J, the gap between germline ends came to 30 bases. Germline V CDR1 and CDR2: SQVTM, ANQGSEA. The CDR3 contains 18 residues. The CDR3 region has the DNA TGCAGCGTAAAAGGACTGATGGAGGGGCTTGAGCTATTCTACGAGCAGTACTTC. This translates into CSVKGLMEGLELFYEQYF.

The CDR3 here is CASSPLAGKTSGELFF. CDR3 nucleotide sequence: TGCGCCAGCAGCCCACTAGCGGGGAAAACGTCCGGGGAGCTGTTTTTT. V is TRBV5-1 and J is TRBJ2-2; 10 bases map to TRBD2. J was trimmed by 6 bases and V by 4 bases; bases with no gene match: 9. Germline values: CDR1 SGHRS, CDR2 YFSETQ. This CDR3 is built from 16 residues.

The rearrangement links TRBV2 to TRBJ1-2, with 8 nucleotides matching TRBD1. Germline loops: CDR1 SNHLY, CDR2 FYNNEI. V lost 6 bases, J lost 7 bases, and 4 bases stayed unmatched. The CDR3 consists of 12 residues. CDR3 sequence: CASRKTGVGYTF. CDR3 sequence (DNA): TGTGCCAGCAGGAAGACAGGGGTTGGCTACACCTTC.

The chain joins TRBV19 to TRBJ1-1, with TRBD1 matching 12 bases. With V trimmed by 7 bases and J by 5 bases, 5 bases remained unmatched. CDR1 and CDR2 from the germline V gene are LNHDA and SQIVND (reference sequence). The CDR3 runs 14 residues. CDR3 bases: TGTGCCAGTACCGGGGACAGGGGGCCAACTGAAGCTTTCTTT. This encodes CASTGDRGPTEAFF. The variable domain in full, with the rest retrieved from reference TRBV19 and TRBJ1-1, is DGGITQSPKYLFRKEGQNVTLSCEQNLNHDAMYWYRQDPGQGLRLIYYSQIVNDFQKGDIAEGYSVSREKKESFPLTVTSAQKNPTAFYLCASTGDRGPTEAFFGQGTRLTVV.

This clone was observed a few times. The chain joins TRBV18 to TRBJ2-5; 11 bases line up with TRBD2. The CDR3 sequence is 15 residues long. The J segment lost 2 bases and the V segment lost 3 bases, leaving 2 bases of the junction unmatched. Germline-derived CDR1 and CDR2 are KGHSH and LQKENI. The CDR3 reads CASSPASGGQETQYF. For the CDR3, the DNA is TGTGCCAGCTCACCCGCTAGCGGGGGGCAAGAGACCCAGTACTTC.

This clone was picked up one time. The chain employs TRBV2 and TRBJ1-2; 9 nucleotides line up with TRBD1. CDR1 is SNHLY and CDR2 is FYNNEI in the germline V gene. V was pared by 6 bases and J by 7 bases, with 3 bases of the junction left unmatched. There are 12 residues in the CDR3. DNA for the CDR3: TGTGCCAGCAGCGGACAGGGGAGTGGCTACACCTTC. Translated: CASSGQGSGYTF.

The sample holds one count of this clone. The gene calls are TRBV4-3 and TRBJ1-2; D remains ambiguous. V was pared by 5 bases and J by 4 bases, with 14 bases between. The CDR3 consists of 14 residues. The germline gives CDR1 LGHNA, CDR2 YSLEER. CDR3 sequence reads: CASSSYGEAYGYTF. Here the CDR3 DNA reads TGCGCCAGCAGCTCTTATGGTGAGGCCTATGGCTACACCTTC.

The V gene is TRBV6-5, the J gene TRBJ2-3; D not certain. The germline V gene encodes CDR1 MNHEY and CDR2 SVGAGI. This CDR3 is 15 amino acids long. The ends were cut back, 0 bases at V and 0 bases at J, with 7 bases in the middle. CDR3 nucleotides: TGTGCCAGCAGTTACTCGATTTCTAGCACAGATACGCAGTATTTT. Residues: CASSYSISSTDTQYF.

The genes are TRBV27 and TRBJ2-7; 7 bases align to TRBD1. V lost 5 bases and J lost 0; bases outside the gene matches: 7. The CDR3 loop spans 15 amino acids. Germline V gives CDR1 MNHEY, CDR2 SMNVEV (reference sequence). The chain's CDR3 is CASSDRQGASYEQYF. The DNA of the CDR3 is TGTGCCAGCAGTGATCGACAGGGAGCCTCCTACGAGCAGTACTTC.

The chain employs TRBV2 and TRBJ1-1; D remains ambiguous. Germline assignment: CDR1 SNHLY and CDR2 FYNNEI. Trimming removed 0 bases at V and 1 base at J, with 12 bases between. The CDR3 covers 16 residues. CDR3 bases: TGTGCCAGCAGTGAAGCTCGGAAACCTCAGAACACTGAAGCTTTCTTT. It codes for CASSEARKPQNTEAFF.

The chain uses TRBV7-2 and TRBJ2-1; 7 nucleotides match TRBD1. This CDR3 region has 17 residues. Germline trimming cut 5 bases from V and 6 bases from J; bases unmatched to any gene: 16. The germline CDR1 and CDR2 sequences are SGHTA and FQGNSA. The CDR3 sequence: CASSQTGLRPSVNEQFF. DNA for the CDR3: TGTGCCAGCAGCCAGACAGGGTTGCGGCCTTCCGTCAATGAGCAGTTCTTC.

This clone showed up just a few times. The genes are TRBV18 and TRBJ2-2; a weak D match, TRBD2 (6 bases). V was trimmed by 3 bases and J by 3 bases, leaving 11 bases between them. This CDR3 spans 15 amino acids. Per germline, CDR1 KGHSH and CDR2 LQKENI. CDR3 sequence (DNA): TGTGCCAGCTCACCTGTTGCGGGGTACACCGGGGAGCTGTTTTTT. Translation: CASSPVAGYTGELFF.